Sequencing of this TCR beta chain was carried out in a study of OX40 agonist ivuxolimab in advanced cancers. For context, the study as a whole: Ivuxolimab was a fully human IgG2 agonistic monoclonal antibody targeting the costimulatory receptor OX40 (CD134). Intravenous ivuxolimab was administered to patients every 2 weeks at six dose levels: 0.01, 0.1, 0.3, 1.5, 3 and 10 mg/kg. Among the roughly 52 dose-escalation patients, some 19 had hepatocellular carcinoma, roughly 15 melanoma, 9 renal cell carcinoma and 9 head and neck cancer. In the dose-escalation cohort, roughly 80% of patients were male, and the mean age was roughly 60 years, with a range of roughly 20 to 85. Patients were allowed to have had prior anti-PD-1, anti-PD-L1 or anti-CTLA-4 therapy, and approximately 40% of the dose-escalation patients had previously received checkpoint inhibitors. Partial responses were achieved by three dose-escalation patients, of whom one had hepatocellular carcinoma and two had cutaneous melanoma. The point of sequencing TCRbeta in the periphery was to test whether ivuxolimab changed TCR sequence diversity and drove clonal T-cell expansion. The paper reports the monotherapy dose-escalation portion (N of about 54 patients) of the phase I ivuxolimab trial. Study-level results and caveats: At doses of 0.1 to 3.0 mg/kg, clonal expansion of both CD4+ and CD8+ blood T cells was observed from baseline to week 6. In partial responders in the 0.1-3.0 mg/kg groups, normalized peripheral clonal expansion was found to be among the lowest, especially among CD8+ T cells. Low levels of normalized T-cell clonal expansion were also seen in some patients who did not respond. On average, CD8+ T cells showed more expanded clones than CD4+ T cells after ivuxolimab. The antigen specificity of the clonally expanded peripheral T cells was not determined.

The trial excluded patients who had a history of autoimmune disease or were on systemic immunosuppression. In every dose cohort, peripheral blood was drawn for TCR sequencing at baseline, cycle 4 day 1, and cycle 7 day 1. Samples were obtained from an open-label, multicenter, first-in-human phase I dose-escalation trial of ivuxolimab. Adults with locally advanced or metastatic head and neck squamous cell, hepatocellular, melanoma or renal cell carcinoma were enrolled in the trial. Before TCR sequencing, CD4+ T cells and CD8+ T cells from peripheral blood were sorted into separate populations. To sequence the TCRbeta CDR3 region, genomic DNA was isolated from the sorted cells. The immunoSEQ Assay was used for sequencing of TCRbeta CDR3 regions. Sourced from immuneACCESS, this table was stored by TCRdb with only in-frame sequences that have V and J called. A share of the clones is absent; for the studies checked, an unresolved V gene accounts for under half, and the remainder has no known explanation. The sample table lists tens of thousands of clones, 80% to 85% of them with a count of one. Clones ranked in the top ten supply roughly 23% of the sample.

On this clone: The target of this receptor is not known. Base qualities were left out, and no much larger clone turns up one base away.

V loses 3 bases at its end and J loses 6 bases; junction bases beyond the gene matches: 7. From cysteine to phenylalanine, the CDR3 is 15 amino acids long. Left in the record is the CDR3 DNA by itself, 45 bases read in frame from the first base. CDR1 is given as KGHSH and CDR2 as LQKENI, both from the germline V gene. The sequence was obtained from an adult with an advanced solid tumor such as melanoma, head and neck, liver or kidney cancer. This material consisted of CD4+ or CD8+ T cells sorted from blood, taken in a trial of the OX40 agonist ivuxolimab. Here the chain combines TRBV18 and TRBJ1-4; a stretch of 7 junction bases matches TRBD1. Read as DNA, the sequence is TGTGCCAGCTCACCGCCGGGACAGAGTTATGAAAAACTGTTTTTT. It translates to CASSPPGQSYEKLFF. The CDR3, completed at both ends by the reference TRBV18 and TRBJ1-4 genes, gives the full variable domain NAGVMQNPRHLVRRRGQEARLRCSPMKGHSHVYWYRQLPEEGLKFMVYLQKENIIDESGMPKERFSAEFPKEGPSILRIQQVVRGDSAAYFCASSPPGQSYEKLFFGSGTQLSVL.